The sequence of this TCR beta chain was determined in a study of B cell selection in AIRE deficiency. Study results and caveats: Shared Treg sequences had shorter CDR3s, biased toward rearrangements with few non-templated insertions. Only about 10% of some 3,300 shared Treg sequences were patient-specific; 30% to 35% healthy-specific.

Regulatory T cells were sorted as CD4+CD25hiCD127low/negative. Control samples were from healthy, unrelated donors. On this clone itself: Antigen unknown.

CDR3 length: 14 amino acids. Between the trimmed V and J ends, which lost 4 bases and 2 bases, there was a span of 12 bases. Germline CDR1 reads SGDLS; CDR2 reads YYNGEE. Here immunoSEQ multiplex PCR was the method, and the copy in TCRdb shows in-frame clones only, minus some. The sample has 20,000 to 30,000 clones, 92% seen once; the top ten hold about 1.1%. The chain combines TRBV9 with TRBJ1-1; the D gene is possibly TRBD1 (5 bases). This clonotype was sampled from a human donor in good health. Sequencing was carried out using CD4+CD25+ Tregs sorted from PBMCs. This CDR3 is CASSLIQANTEAFF. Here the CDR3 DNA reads TGTGCCAGCAGCCTCATACAGGCTAACACTGAAGCTTTCTTT.